These 10 T cell receptor beta chains were sequenced from one sample in a study of cytomegalovirus exposure and HLA in healthy donors. The PCR was carried out with 60 Vbeta primers and 13 Jbeta primers. Sequenced by immunoSEQ multiplex PCR; TCRdb stores in-frame clones only, minus some. The sample holds 150,000 to 200,000 clones, about three quarters seen once. The sample consisted of PBMCs. Receptors originate from a girl between 5 and 17 years old in good health and CMV-seronegative.

The chain joins TRBV2 to TRBJ1-2, with TRBD1 identical over 7 bases. V shed 1 base and J 1 base; nucleotides not matched to a gene: 3. The CDR3 has 15 residues. Germline V gene sequence: CDR1 SNHLY, CDR2 FYNNEI. The CDR3 loop is CASSEGTGFNYGYTF. CDR3 DNA: TGTGCCAGCAGTGAAGGGACAGGATTTAACTATGGCTACACCTTC.

This chain connects TRBV2 to TRBJ1-1; D is unclear. The CDR3 runs 13 residues. Per germline, CDR1 SNHLY and CDR2 FYNNEI. V dropped 8 bases and J dropped 5 bases, with 15 bases sitting between them. CDR3 in DNA: TGTGCCAGCTCTCGGGATCTGGGGACTGAAGCTTTCTTT. This sequence encodes CASSRDLGTEAFF.

The gene calls are TRBV5-1 and TRBJ1-2; TRBD1 might be the D (6 bases). The CDR3 covers 15 residues. Trimming pared 0 bases from V and 6 bases from J, leaving 15 bases between. Germline V lookup: CDR1 SGHRS, CDR2 YFSETQ. CDR3 coding DNA: TGCGCCAGCAGCTTGGGTACAGGGCGTCCTGATGGCTACACCTTC. This gives the protein CASSLGTGRPDGYTF.

The gene calls are TRBV4-2 and TRBJ2-3; 11 bases line up with TRBD2. In germline, CDR1 is LGHNA, CDR2 YNFKEQ. The J segment lost 5 bases and the V segment lost 4 bases, leaving 11 bases of the junction unmatched. This CDR3 has 17 residues. DNA of the CDR3: TGTGCCAGCAGCCGATGGGATAGCGGGGGGGCTATAGATACGCAGTATTTT. This encodes CASSRWDSGGAIDTQYF.

In this sample, this clone turned up once. The rearrangement links TRBV7-9 to TRBJ2-5; 7 nucleotides agree with TRBD1. The CDR3 is 15 amino acids. The germline V gene encodes CDR1 SEHNR and CDR2 FQNEAQ (reference sequence). V lost 2 bases and J lost 2; bases outside the gene matches: 5. The CDR3: CASSLPGTAQETQYF. DNA of the CDR3: TGTGCCAGCAGCTTACCCGGGACAGCTCAAGAGACCCAGTACTTC.

The chain couples TRBV2 to TRBJ2-5; 7 bases fit TRBD2. V lost 6 bases, J lost 0 bases, and 10 bases stayed unmatched. The CDR3 length is 16 residues. Germline-derived CDR1 and CDR2 are SNHLY and FYNNEI. CDR3 nucleotides: TGTGCCAGCAGGGCCCGACTAGCCCGGAACCAAGAGACCCAGTACTTC. Protein sequence: CASRARLARNQETQYF.

This clone has a handful of counts. The genes are TRBV13 and TRBJ2-7; 9 bases agree with TRBD1. J was trimmed by 2 bases and V by 3 bases; bases with no gene match: 5. This CDR3 is built from 15 residues. Per germline, CDR1 PRHDT and CDR2 FYEKMQ (reference sequence). The CDR3 DNA reads as TGTGCCAGCAGCTTGGGGACAGGGAATACCTACGAGCAGTACTTC. The encoded protein is CASSLGTGNTYEQYF.

The chain recombines TRBV6-5 with TRBJ1-1; the D gene is possibly TRBD1 (5 bases). The CDR3 has 13 residues. V dropped 6 bases and J dropped 3 bases, with 11 bases sitting between them. Germline values: CDR1 MNHEY, CDR2 SVGAGI. The CDR3 here is CASSSGGDTEAFF. CDR3 in DNA: TGTGCCAGCAGCTCGGGGGGAGACACTGAAGCTTTCTTT.

This clone was observed a few times. The chain employs TRBV4-1 and TRBJ2-2; TRBD2 matches at 7 bases. V trimming: 7 bases; J trimming: 5 bases; junction bases outside the gene matches: 10. From germline, CDR1 is MGHRA and CDR2 YSYEKL. This CDR3 is built from 15 residues. CDR3 sequence: CASTPVGGGTGELFF. CDR3 nucleotide sequence: TGCGCCAGCACCCCGGTTGGGGGGGGGACCGGGGAGCTGTTTTTT.

This clone has only a few counts. The chain uses TRBV5-6 and TRBJ1-5; 7 positions match TRBD1. The V gene end was trimmed by 3 bases and the J gene end by 9 bases; junction bases not matched to a gene: 6. CDR1 and CDR2 (germline): SGHDT, YYEEEE. CDR3 length equals 13 residues. For the CDR3, the DNA is TGTGCCAGCAGCTGGACGGGACAGAGGCCCCAGCATTTT. As protein: CASSWTGQRPQHF.